This T cell receptor (beta chain) was found in a study of technical replicates of blood from a few donors. The CDR3 runs 16 residues. The V end lost 3 bases, the J end lost 0 bases, and 12 bases lay between the germline ends. Germline V lookup: CDR1 ENHRY, CDR2 SYGVKD. Some clones are missing from TCRdb's copy, which holds only in-frame ones; the method was immunoSEQ multiplex PCR. The sample shows around 72,000 clones, roughly 90% of them seen only once. What was sequenced was PBMCs. The receptor was isolated from a human donor in good health. Some clones in this sample may be carry-over from other donors' samples. The V call is TRBV10-3, the J call TRBJ1-3; maybe TRBD1 (6 bases). The DNA of the CDR3 is TGTGCCATCAGTGAACCGGGACACCGCTCTGGAAACACCATATATTTT. This encodes CAISEPGHRSGNTIYF.